The clone carrying this T cell receptor (beta chain) was counted a few times. Its target is unknown. After template switching added a universal primer site, the resulting cDNA carried unique molecular identifiers. MiXCR, applied by TCRdb to the 5' RACE reads, yields one record per CDR3 protein. The repertoire holds approximately 890,000 distinct CDR3 sequences, with 9% to 15% as singletons. The CDR3 has 13 residues. Losses at the gene ends were 8 bases for V and 2 bases for J; bases not matched to a gene: 5. Germline V lookup: CDR1 DFQATT, CDR2 SNEGSKA (reference sequence). The data belong to a study of identical twins. General study points: The abundant beta clonotypes from cord blood had fewer insertions, and memory repertoires had none of this. Out-of-frame alpha sequences shared between twins exhibited an excess of low generation probability.

This same sample was also taken into another study, of yellow fever vaccine responses in identical twins.

Material for sequencing was PBMCs. The rearrangement uses TRBV20-1 and TRBJ2-2; 7 nucleotides agree with TRBD2. This receptor was identified in a woman under 30 in good health. Here the CDR3 DNA reads TGCAGTACTAAGCGGGAAAACACCGGGGAGCTGTTTTTT. Its protein is CSTKRENTGELFF.